Listed here are 21 T cell receptor beta chains from one sample, sequenced in a study of T cell responses to AZD1222 COVID-19 vaccine. The table came from immunoSEQ multiplex PCR; TCRdb's copy has only in-frame clones and leaves some out. The table has tens of thousands of clones, roughly 91% seen once. The source material was peripheral blood, sampled on day 0 of AZD1222 vaccination. The receptors come from an adult in good health.

This rearrangement joins TRBV6-2 or TRBV6-3 to TRBJ2-3; TRBD2 matches 8 bases. The CDR3 is 18 residues long. Germline V lookup: CDR1 MNHEY, CDR2 SVGEGT. V dropped 6 bases and J dropped 2; count of bases not matched to a gene: 16. The CDR3 DNA reads TGTGCCAGCAGCCTCTTATCCATCGGGAGGGGGTACACAGATACGCAGTATTTT. It yields the protein CASSLLSIGRGYTDTQYF.

In its sample, this clone was seen once. V usage is TRBV5-1 and J usage is TRBJ1-1, with TRBD1 matching 8 bases. With V trimmed by 4 bases and J by 4 bases, 33 bases remained unmatched. This CDR3 region has 23 residues. Germline V gene data show CDR1 as SGHRS and CDR2 as YFSETQ. CDR3 nucleotides: TGCGCCAGCAGCCGTGACACCTACGCCCCGGGACAGGCTGGGATTGTAGTCGGCACTGAAGCTTTCTTT. This encodes CASSRDTYAPGQAGIVVGTEAFF.

In nucleotides, the CDR3 is TGTGCCAGCTCACCGAGGCTAGCGGAGGGAGATACGCAGTATTTT. This gives the protein CASSPRLAEGDTQYF. The chain joins TRBV18 to TRBJ2-3; 7 nucleotides line up with TRBD2. Germline values: CDR1 KGHSH, CDR2 LQKENI. V trimming: 3 bases; J trimming: 5 bases; junction bases outside the gene matches: 8. The CDR3 is made up of 15 amino acids.

This chain joins TRBV5-1 and TRBJ1-3; D may be TRBD1 (6 bases). V lost 4 bases and J lost 4, with 15 bases in between. Germline assignment: CDR1 SGHRS and CDR2 YFSETQ. The CDR3 length is 15 residues. The CDR3 sequence is CASSEQGIGGNTIYF. DNA of the CDR3: TGCGCCAGCAGCGAGCAGGGGATAGGGGGAAACACCATATATTTT.

This clone was counted a single time. The V call is TRBV5-6, the J call TRBJ1-2; no clear D gene. Trimming pared 0 bases from V and 5 bases from J, leaving 11 bases between. This CDR3 spans 14 amino acids. Germline CDR1 and CDR2: SGHDT and YYEEEE. CDR3 nucleotide sequence: TGTGCCAGCAGCTTGGTTGGGGATGGGTATGGCTACACCTTC. Its translation is CASSLVGDGYGYTF.

The chain is built from TRBV7-8 and TRBJ1-4; no firm D call. CDR3 length: 16 residues. The V gene's germline CDR1 is SGHVS and CDR2 FQNEAQ. The V and J ends lost 0 bases and 6 bases respectively, with 14 bases between them. CDR3 DNA sequence: TGTGCCAGCAGCTTAGCGAGCGGAGGGTTTTATGAAAAACTGTTTTTT. Protein sequence: CASSLASGGFYEKLFF.

This clone was recorded only once. The chain recombines TRBV6-2 or TRBV6-3 with TRBJ1-5; 7 nucleotides align to TRBD1. V lost 5 bases and J lost 4; bases outside the gene matches: 5. The CDR3 is 14 amino acids. The germline V gene encodes CDR1 MNHEY and CDR2 SVGEGT. The DNA for the CDR3 is TGTGCCAGCAGTAGAGGGACAGCTAATCAGCCCCAGCATTTT. It yields the protein CASSRGTANQPQHF.

The chain recombines TRBV12-3 or TRBV12-4 with TRBJ1-4; D is unresolved. The CDR3 is 12 amino acids. Trimming cost V 4 bases and J 6 bases, with 6 bases left between them. Here the CDR3 DNA reads TGTGCCAGCAGTTCACTAGATGAAAAACTGTTTTTT. It codes for CASSSLDEKLFF.

This sequence joins TRBV16 and TRBJ2-3, with unresolved D. The CDR3 totals 13 residues. The ends were cut back, 4 bases at V and 2 bases at J, with 7 bases in the middle. In germline, CDR1 is KGHSY, CDR2 FQNENV. CDR3 nucleotide sequence: TGTGCCAGCAGCCTTCAACCCACAGATACGCAGTATTTT. This codes for CASSLQPTDTQYF.

The rearrangement uses TRBV5-1 and TRBJ1-2; TRBD1 matches at 8 bases. The germline V gene has CDR1 SGHRS and CDR2 YFSETQ. The junction had 6 bases not matched to a gene; V was cut back by 4 bases and J by 4 bases. The CDR3 runs to 14 residues. The CDR3 sequence is CASSPGQGSYGYTF. CDR3 nucleotide sequence: TGCGCCAGCAGCCCCGGACAGGGTAGCTATGGCTACACCTTC.

Here the CDR3 reads CASSQSQYGYTF. In nucleotides, the CDR3 is TGTGCCAGCAGCCAATCTCAGTATGGCTACACCTTC. The chain uses TRBV16 and TRBJ1-2; D uncertain. The CDR3 sequence is 12 residues long. Looked up from germline, CDR1 is KGHSY and CDR2 is FQNENV. The V end was cut by 0 bases, the J end by 5 bases, with 4 bases between.

A single count supports this clone. CDR3 loop: CASSQFEWRTNEKLFF. For the CDR3, the DNA is TGTGCCAGCAGCCAATTTGAATGGCGAACTAATGAAAAACTGTTTTTT. The rearrangement joins TRBV3-1 (or the pseudogene TRBV3-2) to TRBJ1-4; D remains ambiguous. The CDR3 consists of 16 residues. Trimming took 2 bases from V and 1 from J, leaving 11 bases between them. Germline lookup yields CDR1 LGHDT and CDR2 YNNKEL (reference sequence).

The sample holds one count of this clone. CDR3 sequence reads: CASKLTDKNYEQYF. The CDR3 nucleotides are TGTGCCAGCAAACTAACAGATAAGAATTACGAGCAGTACTTC. The V gene is TRBV11-1, the J gene TRBJ2-7; no definite D call. The CDR3 runs to 14 residues. V lost 7 bases to trimming and J lost 4 bases, with 17 bases between them. Germline CDR1 is SGHAT and CDR2 is FQDESV (reference sequence). The variable domain in full, with the rest retrieved from reference TRBV11-1 and TRBJ2-7, is EAEVAQSPRYKITEKSQAVAFWCDPISGHATLYWYRQILGQGPELLVQFQDESVVDDSQLPKDRFSAERLKGVDSTLKIQPAELGDSAMYLCASKLTDKNYEQYFGPGTRLTVT.

This sequence joins TRBV21-1 and TRBJ1-2. TRBV21-1 is a listed pseudogene. The CDR3 extends over 14 amino acids. The CDR3 loop is CASSKKRASYGYTF. The CDR3 nucleotides read TGTGCCAGCAGCAAAAAGAGGGCCTCCTATGGCTACACCTTC.

The CDR3 is CAIPGGGRTGELFF. The CDR3 DNA reads TGTGCCATCCCAGGCGGGGGCCGCACCGGGGAGCTGTTTTTT. The genes are TRBV13 and TRBJ2-2, with TRBD2 as a possible D gene (7 bases). The CDR3 is 14 amino acids. Germline V gives CDR1 PRHDT, CDR2 FYEKMQ (reference sequence). Trimming removed 10 bases from V and 4 bases from J, with 16 bases in between.

V is TRBV19 and J is TRBJ2-1; maybe TRBD1 (5 bases). V was cut by 7 bases and J by 3 bases, with 13 bases left in between. The germline V gene has CDR1 LNHDA and CDR2 SQIVND (reference sequence). This CDR3 has 14 residues. The DNA of the CDR3 is TGTGCCAGTACCATGGGCAGGGTCTACAATGAGCAGTTCTTC. Its translation: CASTMGRVYNEQFF.

V and J are TRBV9 and TRBJ2-5; D possibly corresponds to TRBD2 (6 bases). The CDR3 contains 16 residues. Germline V gives CDR1 SGDLS, CDR2 YYNGEE. Trimming stripped 0 bases from V and 5 bases from J, with 17 bases between. This CDR3 is CASSVGVVEGWETQYF. The CDR3, as DNA: TGTGCCAGCAGCGTAGGGGTGGTGGAGGGCTGGGAGACCCAGTACTTC.

V usage is TRBV6-5 and J usage is TRBJ1-6; D is ambiguous. The V end lost 6 bases, the J end lost 8 bases, and 11 bases lay between the germline ends. The germline CDR1 and CDR2 sequences are MNHEY and SVGAGI. This CDR3 has 13 amino acids. The CDR3 DNA reads TGTGCCAGCAGATTACTGATCTATTCACCCCTCCACTTT. Amino acids: CASRLLIYSPLHF.

The chain carries TRBV4-3 and TRBJ1-2; no definite D call. The CDR3 contains 14 residues. Germline V gene sequence: CDR1 LGHNA, CDR2 YSLEER. V dropped 0 bases and J dropped 6 bases, with 11 bases sitting between them. CDR3 loop: CASSQDHGGHGYTF. CDR3 in DNA: TGCGCCAGCAGCCAAGATCACGGTGGCCATGGCTACACCTTC.

As regards this clone: Relative to the germline gene, one junction end is altered; a read error may explain this. J is TRBJ1-2 and V is TRBV11-2; 7 bases are a match to TRBD1. CDR1 is SGHAT and CDR2 is FQNNGV in the germline V gene. This CDR3 spans 16 amino acids. The CDR3 loop reads CASSLGPGTGDYGYTF. For the CDR3, the DNA is TGTGCCAGCAGTTTAGGACCGGGAACAGGGGACTATGGCTACACCTTC. Combining the CDR3 with reference TRBV11-2 and TRBJ1-2 gives the whole variable domain EAGVAQSPRYKIIEKRQSVAFWCNPISGHATLYWYQQILGQGPKLLIQFQNNGVVDDSQLPKDRFSAERLKGVDSTLKIQPAKLEDSAVYLCASSLGPGTGDYGYTFGSGTRLTVV.

The chain has TRBV6-5 and TRBJ1-2; 8 nucleotides match TRBD1. Trimming removed 10 bases from V and 2 bases from J; junction bases left unmatched: 12. Germline V gives CDR1 MNHEY, CDR2 SVGAGI. This CDR3 comprises 15 residues. The CDR3 DNA is TGTGCCACACAGGGGGACAGCCGTTCGAACTATGGCTACACCTTC. This translates into CATQGDSRSNYGYTF.